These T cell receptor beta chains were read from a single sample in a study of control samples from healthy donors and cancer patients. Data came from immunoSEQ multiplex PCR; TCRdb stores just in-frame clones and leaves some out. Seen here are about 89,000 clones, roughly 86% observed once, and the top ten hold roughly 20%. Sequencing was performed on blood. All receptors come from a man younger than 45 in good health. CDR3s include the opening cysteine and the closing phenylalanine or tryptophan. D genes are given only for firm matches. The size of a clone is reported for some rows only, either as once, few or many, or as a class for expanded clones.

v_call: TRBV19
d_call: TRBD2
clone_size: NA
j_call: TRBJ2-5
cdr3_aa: CASSRMGVAGGRGETQYF
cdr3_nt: TGTGCCAGTAGCCGTATGGGGGTAGCGGGGGGACGTGGAGAGACCCAGTACTTC

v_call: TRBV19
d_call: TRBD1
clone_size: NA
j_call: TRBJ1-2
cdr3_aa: CASSLTGGDGYTF
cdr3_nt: TGTGCCAGTAGTTTGACAGGGGGCGATGGCTACACCTTC

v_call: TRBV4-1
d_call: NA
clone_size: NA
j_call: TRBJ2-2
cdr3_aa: CASSHPPRGTGELFF
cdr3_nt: TGCGCCAGCAGTCACCCCCCCCGCGGCACCGGGGAGCTGTTTTTT

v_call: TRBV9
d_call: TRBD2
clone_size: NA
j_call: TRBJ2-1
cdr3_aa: CASSVRTSGGISYNEQFF
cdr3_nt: TGTGCCAGCAGCGTTAGGACTAGCGGGGGGATCTCCTACAATGAGCAGTTCTTC

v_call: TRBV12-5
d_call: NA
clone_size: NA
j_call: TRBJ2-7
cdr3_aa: CASGLVLGSSSYEQYF
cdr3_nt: TGTGCTAGTGGTTTGGTACTTGGTAGCAGCTCCTACGAGCAGTACTTC

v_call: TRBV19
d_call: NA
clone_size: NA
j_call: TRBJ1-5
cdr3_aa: CASSARDVGFQPQHF
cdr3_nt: TGTGCCAGTAGTGCCCGGGATGTTGGGTTTCAGCCCCAGCATTTT

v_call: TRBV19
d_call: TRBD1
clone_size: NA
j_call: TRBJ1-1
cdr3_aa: CASSIGTGVKAEAFF
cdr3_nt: TGTGCCAGTAGTATAGGGACAGGGGTTAAAGCTGAAGCTTTCTTT

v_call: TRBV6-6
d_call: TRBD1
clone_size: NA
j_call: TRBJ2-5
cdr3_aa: CASSLWGTGTEELQETQYF
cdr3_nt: TGTGCCAGCAGTCTTTGGGGGACAGGGACGGAAGAACTCCAAGAGACCCAGTACTTC

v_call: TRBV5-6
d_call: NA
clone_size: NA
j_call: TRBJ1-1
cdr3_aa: CASCTSVPYTEAFF
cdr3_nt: TGTGCCAGCTGTACCAGCGTACCCTACACTGAAGCTTTCTTT

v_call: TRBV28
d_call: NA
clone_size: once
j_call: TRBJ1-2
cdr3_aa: CASSQTGNGYTF
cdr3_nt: TGTGCCAGCAGTCAAACAGGGAATGGCTACACCTTC

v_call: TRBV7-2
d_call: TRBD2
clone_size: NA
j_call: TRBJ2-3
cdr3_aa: CASSFIAGGPTDTQYF
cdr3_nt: TGTGCCAGCAGCTTCATAGCGGGGGGGCCCACAGATACGCAGTATTTT

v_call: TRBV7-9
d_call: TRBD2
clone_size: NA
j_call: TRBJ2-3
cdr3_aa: CASSLSGGAGDTQYF
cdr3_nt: TGTGCCAGCAGCTTAAGCGGGGGGGCGGGAGATACGCAGTATTTT

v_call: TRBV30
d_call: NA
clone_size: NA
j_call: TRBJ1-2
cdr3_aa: CAWRLTATNLNYGYTF
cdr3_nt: TGTGCCTGGAGGTTGACTGCCACAAACCTAAACTATGGCTACACCTTC

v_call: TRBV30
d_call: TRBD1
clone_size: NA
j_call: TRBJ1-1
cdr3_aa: CAWSVVGGLGGTEAFF
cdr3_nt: TGTGCCTGGAGTGTCGTAGGGGGCCTCGGAGGCACTGAAGCTTTCTTT

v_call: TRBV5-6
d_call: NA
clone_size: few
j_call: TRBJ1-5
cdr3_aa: CASSGLNQPQHF
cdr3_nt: TGTGCCAGCAGCGGACTAAATCAGCCCCAGCATTTT

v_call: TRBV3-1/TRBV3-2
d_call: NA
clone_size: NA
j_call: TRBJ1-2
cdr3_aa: CASSQADTSYHYGYTF
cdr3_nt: TGTGCCAGCAGCCAGGCGGACACTTCATACCACTATGGCTACACCTTC

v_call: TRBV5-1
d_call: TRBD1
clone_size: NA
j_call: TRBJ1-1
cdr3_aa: CASSLAGQGRVTEAFF
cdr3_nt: TGCGCCAGCAGCTTGGCCGGACAGGGGCGGGTCACTGAAGCTTTCTTT

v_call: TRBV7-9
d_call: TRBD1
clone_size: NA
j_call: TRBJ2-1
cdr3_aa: CASSTGQGGYNEQFF
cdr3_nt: TGTGCCAGCAGCACTGGACAGGGGGGATACAATGAGCAGTTCTTC

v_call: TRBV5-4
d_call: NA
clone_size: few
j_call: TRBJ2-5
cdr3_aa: CASSDQRAGETQYF
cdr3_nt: TGTGCCAGCAGCGATCAGAGGGCCGGGGAGACCCAGTACTTC

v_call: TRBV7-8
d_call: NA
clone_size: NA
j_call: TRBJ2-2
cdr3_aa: CASSLVLRSNTGELFF
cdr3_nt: TGTGCCAGCAGCTTAGTTTTGCGCTCGAACACCGGGGAGCTGTTTTTT

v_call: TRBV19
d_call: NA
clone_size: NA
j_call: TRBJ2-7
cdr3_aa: CASSGQGIYEQYF
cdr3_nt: TGTGCCAGTAGTGGGCAGGGGATTTACGAGCAGTACTTC

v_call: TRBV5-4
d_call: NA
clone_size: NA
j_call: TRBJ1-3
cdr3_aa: CASSPGQTSGNTIYF
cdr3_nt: TGTGCCAGCAGCCCCGGACAGACCTCTGGAAACACCATATATTTT

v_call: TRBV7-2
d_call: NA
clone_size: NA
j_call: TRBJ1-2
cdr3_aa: CASSLGRNYGYTF
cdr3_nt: TGTGCCAGCAGCCTGGGACGGAACTATGGCTACACCTTC

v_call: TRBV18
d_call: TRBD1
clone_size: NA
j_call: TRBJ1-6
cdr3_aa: CASSPNPGTGYSPLHF
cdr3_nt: TGTGCCAGCTCACCGAACCCCGGGACAGGGTATTCACCCCTCCACTTT

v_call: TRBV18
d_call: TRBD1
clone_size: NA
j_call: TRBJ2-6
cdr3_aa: CASSPNRPGGEIAGANVLTF
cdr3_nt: TGTGCCAGCTCACCAAATCGCCCAGGGGGCGAAATAGCTGGGGCCAACGTCCTGACTTTC

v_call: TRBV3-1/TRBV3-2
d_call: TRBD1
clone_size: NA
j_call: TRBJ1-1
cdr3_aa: CASSKTGDPINSEAFF
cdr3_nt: TGTGCCAGCAGCAAGACAGGGGACCCGATCAACTCCGAAGCTTTCTTT

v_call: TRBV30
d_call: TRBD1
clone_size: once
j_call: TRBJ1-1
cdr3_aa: CAWRGQLNTEAFF
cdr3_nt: TGTGCCTGGCGGGGACAGCTGAACACTGAAGCTTTCTTT

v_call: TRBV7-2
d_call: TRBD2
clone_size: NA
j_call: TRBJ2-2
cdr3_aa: CASSGDYNTGELFF
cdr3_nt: TGTGCCAGCAGCGGGGACTATAACACCGGGGAGCTGTTTTTT

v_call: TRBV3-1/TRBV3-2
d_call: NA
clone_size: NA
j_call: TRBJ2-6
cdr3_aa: CASSQTSLRGVGANVLTF
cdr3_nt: TGTGCCAGCAGCCAAACGTCGCTCAGGGGGGTTGGGGCCAACGTCCTGACTTTC